A selection of T cell receptor beta chains follows, all from one sample in a study of T cells in Graves' hyperthyroidism and ophthalmopathy. TCRdb ran MiXCR on the multiplex PCR reads and lists one entry per CDR3 protein. The sample lists under 700,000 distinct CDR3 sequences; around 17% were seen once. The sequenced sample consisted of blood. The receptor source for this set is a woman between 18 and 30 years old with Graves' hyperthyroidism. Each CDR3 is given with its conserved first and last residue. Fields, in order: clone size, CDR3 length, V gene, D gene, J gene, CDR3 DNA, CDR3 protein. The D gene is left open where the match is weak. Not all rows give a size; the values are once, few, many and, for expanded clones, a class.

many	15	TRBV11-2	NA	TRBJ2-3	TGTGCCAGCAGCGGGACGGAGCGGAGCACAGATACGCAGTATTTT	CASSGTERSTDTQYF
many	15	TRBV12-3/TRBV12-4	TRBD2	TRBJ2-3	TGTGCCAGCACCCCCCCAGGCGGGGGAATAGATACGCAGTATTTT	CASTPPGGGIDTQYF
once	18	TRBV19	TRBD1	TRBJ1-5	TGTGCCAGTACGAACTTCGGTGGGGCAGGGGGTAGCAATCAGCCCCAGCATTTT	CASTNFGGAGGSNQPQHF
many	14	TRBV13	TRBD1	TRBJ1-1	TGTGCCAGCAGTCAGACAGGGTCCCGAGCGGAAGCTTTCTTT	CASSQTGSRAEAFF
NA	17	TRBV25-1	TRBD2	TRBJ2-2	TGTGCCAGCAGTGCCGGACTAGCGGGAGTGTTCACCGGGGAGCTGTTTTTT	CASSAGLAGVFTGELFF
many	15	TRBV2	NA	TRBJ1-1	TGTGCCAGCAGTTTGACCGGGACAACGAACACTGAAGCTTTCTTT	CASSLTGTTNTEAFF
many	14	TRBV5-5	NA	TRBJ2-3	TGTGCCAGCAGCTTGGGGTCTAGCACAGATACGCAGTATTTT	CASSLGSSTDTQYF
NA	14	TRBV20-1	NA	TRBJ1-3	TGCAGTGCCCCGACAGCGTCCTCTGGAGACACCATATATTTT	CSAPTASSGDTIYF
many	15	TRBV6-1	NA	TRBJ2-7	TGTGCCAGCAGTTATGGAGCGGCGCCCTGGGACGAGCAGTACTTC	CASSYGAAPWDEQYF
few	14	TRBV20-1	TRBD2	TRBJ2-2	TGCAGTGCCATACTAGCGGCAAACACCGGGGAGCTGTTTTTT	CSAILAANTGELFF
many	13	TRBV28	TRBD1	TRBJ2-3	TGTGCCAGCAGAGCAGGGGGCAGAGATACGCAGTATTTT	CASRAGGRDTQYF
many	12	TRBV7-2	NA	TRBJ2-7	TGTGCCAGCAGCCTATCCCGGGTGGAGCAGTACTTC	CASSLSRVEQYF
few	15	TRBV18	NA	TRBJ2-1	TGTGCCAGCTCACTCCTGGAAGGAGGAGGCAATGAGCAGTTCTTC	CASSLLEGGGNEQFF
NA	15	TRBV27	NA	TRBJ2-7	TGTGCCAGCAGTTCTTACAGGGCGCGGTCCTACGAGCAGTACTTC	CASSSYRARSYEQYF
many	13	TRBV2	NA	TRBJ2-7	TGTGCCAGCAGAAGACCAACAGTCTACGAGCAGTACTTC	CASRRPTVYEQYF
NA	12	TRBV20-1	TRBD2	TRBJ2-3	TGCAGTGCTAGGGAGGGGAGGGCGGGGCAGTATTTT	CSAREGRAGQYF
few	14	TRBV7-9	TRBD1	TRBJ2-7	TGTGCCAGCAGAAAGGCCGGGACAGACGACGAGCAGTACTTC	CASRKAGTDDEQYF
many	13	TRBV29-1	NA	TRBJ1-1	TGCAGCGTTGATGGGCAGGGTAACACTGAAGCTTTCTTT	CSVDGQGNTEAFF
NA	18	TRBV27	NA	TRBJ2-1	TGTGCCAGCAGTTTATCGGGAGAAGGGATCTACATTTACAATGAGCAGTTCTTC	CASSLSGEGIYIYNEQFF